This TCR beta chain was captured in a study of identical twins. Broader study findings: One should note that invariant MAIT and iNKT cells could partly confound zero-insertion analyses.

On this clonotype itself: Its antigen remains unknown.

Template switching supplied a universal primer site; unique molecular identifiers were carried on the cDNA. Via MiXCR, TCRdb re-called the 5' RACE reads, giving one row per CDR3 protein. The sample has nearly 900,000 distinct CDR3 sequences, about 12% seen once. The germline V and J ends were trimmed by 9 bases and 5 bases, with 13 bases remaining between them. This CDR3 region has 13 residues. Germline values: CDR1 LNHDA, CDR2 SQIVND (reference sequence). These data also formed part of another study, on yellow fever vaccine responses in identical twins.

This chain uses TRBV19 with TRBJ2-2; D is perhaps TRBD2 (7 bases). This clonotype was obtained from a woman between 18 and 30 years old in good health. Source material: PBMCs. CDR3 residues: CASRGAPTGELFF. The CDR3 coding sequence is TGTGCCAGCCGGGGGGCGCCAACCGGGGAGCTGTTTTTT.